This T cell receptor beta chain was identified during a study of blood T cell repertoires in COVID-19 (dated by TCRdb to 2019 to 2021). Concerning the study at large: The collaborator samples originated in the United States, Italy and Spain and spanned the acute and convalescent phases of COVID-19. The repertoires were released in a freely available public database intended as a resource for research on the immune response to SARS-CoV-2. Subjects who had been exposed to COVID-19, were actively infected with it, or had recovered from it provided the deeply sampled blood TCRbeta repertoires that made up the dataset. HLA class I and class II types, where available, came from metadata supplied by the sample provider rather than from assay-based typing. The samples were drawn from the first 160 participants of the ongoing ImmuneRACE study and from 1,254 subjects provided by 6 global collaborators. Sample metadata almost always included a de-identified subject ID, COVID-19 status, age in years and sex. The prospective study material was composed of cDNA or gDNA derived from T cells, B-cell-depleted T cells, or PBMCs.

The CDR3 sequence holds 15 residues, the cysteine and phenylalanine included. Just the 45-base CDR3 DNA is kept, in frame starting at base 1. In the germline V gene (reference sequence), CDR1 corresponds to LGHDT and CDR2 to YNNKEL. V was cut back by 4 bases and J by 0 bases, leaving a gap of 10 bases between them. In the prospective study, participants were about 18 to 90 years old, resided in around 25 geographic areas of the United States, and were enrolled through a virtual design. In the prospective study, participants were assigned to cohorts based on the clinical history participants reported in a screening survey and a study questionnaire. Exposed participants had been in contact with someone with a PCR-confirmed or clinician-diagnosed COVID-19 case within 2 weeks of study entry. In the prospective study, whole blood, serum and a nasopharyngeal or oropharyngeal swab were collected from each participant by mobile phlebotomists. Over a roughly 2-month period, participants in the prospective study had the option of providing additional blood draws and questionnaires. Prospective study blood samples were shipped either frozen or at room temperature before DNA extraction.

The table lists this clone with a count of one. Its antigen is currently not known. Base quality data are lacking; no much larger clone is found one base away. TCRbeta CDR3 regions were amplified from genomic DNA using the immunoSEQ Assay, a bias-controlled multiplex PCR. Processing in the source paper ran as follows. Within the assay, amplification of reference gene primers was used to estimate how many nucleated cells each sample contained. To quantify the absolute abundance of each unique TCRbeta CDR3 rearrangement, sequence reads were collapsed and filtered. Productive Simpson clonality was computed per sample as the square root of Simpson's diversity index over productive rearrangements. Entries here come from immuneACCESS through TCRdb and include only in-frame sequences with V and J called. Some clones fail to appear in such tables; in the studies checked, an unresolved V gene covers under half of the shortfall, and the cause of the remainder is unknown. The V and J calls and clone size were taken over from that table, and D and trimming were inferred from the DNA. In this sample the table shows 350,000 to 400,000 clones, roughly nine tenths of which occur a single time. The top ten hold about 0.9% of the sample.

The paper as a whole reports these results and caveats: The amount of clinical and demographic metadata varied by source and participant and was provided uncurated.

The source material was PBMCs or T cells enriched from blood (not recorded which). The chain is assembled from TRBV3-1 (or the pseudogene TRBV3-2) and TRBJ2-1; the best D guess is TRBD2, with 5 bases matching. The source of this sequence is a woman aged 40 to 50 who had been exposed to COVID-19. The CDR3 amino acid sequence is: CASSPDWSSYNEQFF. The nucleotide sequence reads TGTGCCAGCAGCCCGGACTGGAGCTCCTACAATGAGCAGTTCTTC.